A single sample gave rise to the 18 T cell receptor beta chains below, sequenced in a study of T cells in Graves' hyperthyroidism and ophthalmopathy. Amplified regions were TCR beta CDR3 sequences from RNA transcripts. During a first-round RT-PCR of the TCR CDR3, the HTBI primer set was used. TCRdb re-called the multiplex PCR reads with MiXCR, one entry per CDR3 protein. The table lists 650,000 to 750,000 distinct CDR3 sequences, 14% of them singletons, with roughly a tenth in the top ten. Sequenced material: blood. Source of these receptors: a woman aged 18-30 years with Graves' hyperthyroidism.

This clonotype occurred many times. The CDR3 coding sequence is TGTGCCAGCAGCCAAGGAATTGGGTCCGGGGAGACCCAGTACTTC. Translating it yields CASSQGIGSGETQYF. The chain combines TRBV3-1 with TRBJ2-5; D is unresolved. Trimming took off 1 base at V and 5 bases at J, with 14 bases between the two ends. The CDR3 spans 15 residues. Germline CDR1 reads LGHDT; CDR2 reads YNNKEL (reference sequence).

This rearrangement joins TRBV20-1 to TRBJ2-1; D gene uncertain. The CDR3 is 11 amino acids. The germline V gene has CDR1 DFQATT and CDR2 SNEGSKA (reference sequence). Trimming removed 1 base at V and 9 bases at J, with 7 bases between. CDR3 nucleotide sequence: TGCAGTGCTAGAGCACTCATTGAGCAGTTCTTC. Amino acid sequence: CSARALIEQFF.

A note on this clonotype: This may be a read error, as it is one base from a much larger clone. The gene calls are TRBV3-1 and TRBJ2-1; 8 bases align to TRBD2. This CDR3 contains 17 residues. The germline CDR1 and CDR2 sequences are LGHDT and YNNKEL (reference sequence). For the CDR3, the DNA is TGTGGCAGCAGCCAAGGGGGTACTAGCGGCTCCTACAATGAGCAGTTCTTC. This gives the protein CGSSQGGTSGSYNEQFF.

This clonotype turned up a few times. This chain uses TRBV19 with TRBJ2-3, with 10 bases identical to TRBD2. This CDR3 has 15 residues. CDR1 LNHDA and CDR2 SQIVND come from the germline V gene (reference sequence). Germline trimming cut 8 bases from V and 4 bases from J; bases unmatched to any gene: 9. DNA for the CDR3: TGTGCCAGTGCTAAGGGGCTAGCGGGAGCAGATACGCAGTATTTT. It encodes CASAKGLAGADTQYF.

The rearrangement joins TRBV14 to TRBJ1-1; D is unclear. V was trimmed by 1 base and J by 6 bases, leaving 9 bases between them. There are 13 residues in the CDR3. Germline CDR1 is SGHDN and CDR2 is FVKESK. CDR3 bases: TGTGCCAGCAGCCAAGCGGGAAACTCTGAAGCTTTCTTT. It is translated as CASSQAGNSEAFF.

The chain uses TRBV7-2 and TRBJ2-5; the match to TRBD1 covers 7 bases. The V gene's germline CDR1 is SGHTA and CDR2 FQGNSA. V shed 5 bases, J shed 4 bases, and the junction held 7 bases outside the gene matches. CDR3 length: 14 residues. CDR3 protein: CASSITGVSETQYF. The CDR3 DNA is TGTGCCAGCAGCATAACAGGGGTTTCAGAGACCCAGTACTTC.

In its sample, this clonotype was seen many times. The chain is built from TRBV2 and TRBJ2-5; 13 bases are shared with TRBD2. There are 15 residues in the CDR3. Germline values: CDR1 SNHLY, CDR2 FYNNEI. V lost 6 bases and J lost 2; bases outside the gene matches: 3. The DNA of the CDR3 is TGTGCCAGCAGACTACTAGCGGGAGGGCAAGAGACCCAGTACTTC. This sequence encodes CASRLLAGGQETQYF.

This clonotype was seen at least ten times. The genes are TRBV12-3 or TRBV12-4 and TRBJ2-7; the D is unclear. This CDR3 contains 14 residues. V lost 6 bases and J 0 bases, leaving 12 bases between the germline ends. The CDR3: CASSAAVPSYEQYF. The CDR3 DNA is TGTGCCAGCAGCGCCGCGGTCCCCTCCTACGAGCAGTACTTC.

This clonotype has ten or more counts. The chain employs TRBV12-3 or TRBV12-4 and TRBJ1-2, with 7 bases matching TRBD1. This CDR3 has 13 residues. The V and J ends lost 3 bases and 6 bases, in that order; junction bases with no gene match: 4. The CDR3 region has the DNA TGTGCCAGCAGTTTTGGGACAGTCAATGGCTACACCTTC. Amino acid sequence: CASSFGTVNGYTF.

V and J are TRBV27 and TRBJ1-6; D may be TRBD1 (5 bases). CDR3 length equals 14 residues. The V gene's germline CDR1 is MNHEY and CDR2 SMNVEV (reference sequence). Trimming took 1 base from V and 10 from J, leaving 11 bases between them. In DNA, the CDR3 is TGTGCCAGCAGTTTATTTCAGGGACGGTCACCCCTCCACTTT. Protein: CASSLFQGRSPLHF.

In its sample, this clonotype was seen many times. The V call is TRBV6-1, the J call TRBJ2-7; D ambiguous. V was clipped by 4 bases and J by 2 bases, with 9 bases between them. Germline CDR1 MNHNS, CDR2 SASEGT. The CDR3 length is 13 residues. The CDR3 region is CASSANRAYEQYF. DNA for the CDR3: TGTGCCAGCAGTGCAAACAGAGCCTACGAGCAGTACTTC.

At least ten counts were recorded for this clonotype. The gene calls are TRBV3-1 and TRBJ1-1, with 9 positions matching TRBD1. CDR1 is LGHDT, CDR2 YNNKEL, per germline (reference sequence). The V gene end was trimmed by 4 bases and the J gene end by 5 bases; junction bases not matched to a gene: 14. The CDR3 loop spans 17 amino acids. The CDR3 nucleotides are TGTGCCAGCAGCCCGTCCGGGACAGGGCAAAAGAGGACTGAAGCTTTCTTT. It yields the protein CASSPSGTGQKRTEAFF.

With regard to this clonotype: It is likely a read error, because the conserved phenylalanine at the end of the CDR3 is missing. The chain has TRBV7-8 and TRBJ1-1; 7 bases are shared with TRBD1. CDR3 length equals 14 residues. Trimming cost V 5 bases and J 5 bases; bases outside gene matches: 8. The germline gives CDR1 SGHVS, CDR2 FQNEAQ. CDR3 DNA sequence: TGTGCCAGCAGCCCCCCCAGGGGGGTAACTGAAGCTTTCCTT. Its translation: CASSPPRGVTEAFL.

This clonotype has a count of ten or more. The chain employs TRBV6-2 or TRBV6-3 and TRBJ1-5; D remains ambiguous. V lost 7 bases and J 6 bases, leaving 10 bases between the germline ends. Germline values: CDR1 MNHEY, CDR2 SVGEGT. The length of the CDR3 is 12 residues. The CDR3 reads CASNDGVQPQHF. In DNA, the CDR3 is TGTGCCAGCAACGACGGAGTTCAGCCCCAGCATTTT.

The chain recombines TRBV9 with TRBJ1-1; 7 positions agree with TRBD1. The CDR3 spans 15 residues. J gave up 1 base and V 3 bases, and 6 bases lay outside the gene matches. CDR1 SGDLS and CDR2 YYNGEE come from the germline V gene. CDR3 bases: TGTGCCAGCAGCGCGAACAGGGGTTGGAACACTGAAGCTTTCTTT. Its protein product is CASSANRGWNTEAFF. The complete variable domain, with remaining parts taken from reference TRBV9 and TRBJ1-1, reads DSGVTQTPKHLITATGQRVTLRCSPRSGDLSVYWYQQSLDQGLQFLIQYYNGEERAKGNILERFSAQQFPDLHSELNLSSLELGDSALYFCASSANRGWNTEAFFGQGTRLTVV.

This clonotype was detected a few times. The chain employs TRBV19 and TRBJ2-4; 7 bases match TRBD2. The germline CDR1 and CDR2 sequences are LNHDA and SQIVND (reference sequence). V shed 6 bases, J shed 8 bases, and the junction held 28 bases outside the gene matches. This CDR3 region has 20 residues. The CDR3 sequence is CASRPSGGRNSDLQNDIQYF. CDR3 nucleotide sequence: TGTGCCAGTAGGCCTTCGGGCGGGAGAAACTCCGACCTCCAAAACGACATTCAGTACTTC.

This clonotype was recorded at least ten times. The chain carries TRBV7-9 and TRBJ2-3; 8 nucleotides align to TRBD1. The germline V gene encodes CDR1 SEHNR and CDR2 FQNEAQ (reference sequence). Trimming removed 3 bases from V and 7 bases from J; junction bases left unmatched: 6. The CDR3 sequence is 14 residues long. The CDR3 nucleotides read TGTGCCAGCAGCTTTCAGGGGGCCTCGCATACGCAGTATTTT. It codes for CASSFQGASHTQYF. Full variable domain (missing parts from reference TRBV7-9 and TRBJ2-3): DTGVSQNPRHKITKRGQNVTFRCDPISEHNRLYWYRQTLGQGPEFLTYFQNEAQLEKSRLLSDRFSAERPKGSFSTLEIQRTEQGDSAMYLCASSFQGASHTQYFGPGTRLTVL.

This sequence joins TRBV29-1 and TRBJ2-1; D is undetermined. Trimming removed 3 bases at V and 1 base at J, with 13 bases between. Germline CDR1 reads SQVTM; CDR2 reads ANQGSEA. CDR3 length: 15 residues. The CDR3, as DNA: TGCAGCGTTGAGGCGAGTAGCTCATCCTACAATGAGCAGTTCTTC. It translates to CSVEASSSSYNEQFF.